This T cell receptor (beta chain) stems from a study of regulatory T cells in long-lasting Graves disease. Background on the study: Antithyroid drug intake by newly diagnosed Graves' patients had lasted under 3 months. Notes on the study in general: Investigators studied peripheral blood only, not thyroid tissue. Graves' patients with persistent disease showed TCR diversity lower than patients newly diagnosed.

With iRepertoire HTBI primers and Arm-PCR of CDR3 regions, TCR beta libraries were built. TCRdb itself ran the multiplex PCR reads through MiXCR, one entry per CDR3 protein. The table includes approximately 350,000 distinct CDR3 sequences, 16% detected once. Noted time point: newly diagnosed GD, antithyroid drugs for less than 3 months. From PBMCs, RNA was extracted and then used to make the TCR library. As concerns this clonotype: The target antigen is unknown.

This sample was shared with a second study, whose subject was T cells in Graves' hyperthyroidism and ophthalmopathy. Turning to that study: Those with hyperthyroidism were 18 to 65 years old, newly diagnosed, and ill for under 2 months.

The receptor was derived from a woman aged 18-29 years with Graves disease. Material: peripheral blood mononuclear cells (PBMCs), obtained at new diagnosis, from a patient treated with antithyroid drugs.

CDR3 in DNA: TGTGCCACCAGCAGAGGTAGGACAGGGGAATGGGGGCAGTACTTC. Translating gives CATSRGRTGEWGQYF. This chain joins TRBV15 and TRBJ2-7, with TRBD1 identical over 9 bases. The germline gives CDR1 LNHNV, CDR2 YYDKDF (reference sequence). The CDR3 length is 15 residues. V shed 1 base and J 9 bases; nucleotides not matched to a gene: 10.